This T cell receptor (beta chain) is from a study of cytomegalovirus exposure and HLA in healthy donors. Study summary: HLA-typed donors were the source of some 80 million unique TCRs, which an early data release held. Study-wide results and limits: Specific recognition of CMV antigens was confirmed in vitro for a few chains (all CMV-associated). The Asian-associated ancestry cluster reportedly had fewer N-insertions than the roughly 670-donor mean in a later analysis.

CDR3 size: 15 residues. V lost 4 bases and J 2 bases, leaving 15 bases between the germline ends. CDR1 SGHAT and CDR2 FQNNGV come from the germline V gene. The PCR made use of 60 Vbeta and 13 Jbeta primers. Produced via immunoSEQ multiplex PCR; TCRdb's table is partial and in-frame only. The table shows under 150,000 clones, with 60% to 85% occurring only once. Note on this clone: The target antigen is unknown.

Sequenced sample: PBMCs. The sequence was obtained from a woman aged 40 to 50 in good health and CMV-seronegative. J is TRBJ2-7 and V is TRBV11-2, with D possibly being TRBD2 (6 bases). The CDR3 region has the DNA TGTGCCAGCAGCTCGCCGGGACTCTTCGCCTACGAGCAGTACTTC. Translation: CASSSPGLFAYEQYF.